This T cell receptor beta chain derives from a study of blood T cell repertoires in COVID-19. About the study: From T cells, B-cell-depleted T cells, or PBMCs came the material, which was cDNA or gDNA.

There are 14 residues in the CDR3. Trimming cost V 0 bases and J 1 base, with 8 bases left between them. Germline CDR1 reads SGHRS; CDR2 reads YFSETQ. Assay: immunoSEQ multiplex PCR; the TCRdb copy retains only in-frame clones and omits some. Of under 85,000 clones listed, around 85% are singletons. The chain links TRBV5-1 to TRBJ2-7, with D unresolved. This TCR was sampled from an elderly man with acute or convalescent COVID-19. The sequencing input was peripheral blood. The CDR3 loop reads CASSLERRSYEQYF. The CDR3 DNA follows: TGCGCCAGCAGCTTGGAGCGAAGGTCCTACGAGCAGTACTTC.